These 18 T cell receptor beta chains share one sample of origin, sequenced in a study of OX40 agonist ivuxolimab in advanced cancers. Clones were sequenced by immunoSEQ multiplex PCR, and TCRdb holds only the in-frame ones, with some missing. The sample yields some 97,000 clones, approximately 90% seen once. The starting material was CD4+ or CD8+ T cells sorted from blood, obtained in a trial of the OX40 agonist ivuxolimab. These receptor sequences come from an adult with an advanced solid tumor such as melanoma, head and neck, liver or kidney cancer.

This chain joins TRBV6-1 and TRBJ1-1; the D is unclear. The V end lost 7 bases, the J end lost 0 bases, and 12 bases lay between the germline ends. The CDR3 has 14 residues. Germline assignment: CDR1 MNHNS and CDR2 SASEGT. CDR3 bases: TGTGCCAGCACTATGACTGACATGAACACTGAAGCTTTCTTT. It specifies CASTMTDMNTEAFF.

The chain joins TRBV19 to TRBJ2-7, with 10 bases that match TRBD1. The CDR3 consists of 15 residues. Trimming removed 3 bases from V and 3 bases from J; junction bases left unmatched: 5. Germline CDR1 and CDR2: LNHDA and SQIVND (reference sequence). The CDR3 protein is CASSIPGTGDYEQYF. CDR3 nucleotides: TGTGCCAGTAGTATCCCCGGGACAGGGGACTACGAGCAGTACTTC.

The genes are TRBV5-1 and TRBJ2-4; D call uncertain. The CDR3 totals 16 residues. Per germline, CDR1 SGHRS and CDR2 YFSETQ. V gave up 0 bases and J gave up 4 bases, with 14 bases separating them. In DNA, the CDR3 is TGCGCCAGCAGCTTGGAAGCTGGGCCAGAGAAAAACATTCAGTACTTC. Protein: CASSLEAGPEKNIQYF.

This chain connects TRBV5-1 to TRBJ2-5; D call uncertain. The CDR3 sequence is 15 residues long. The V gene's germline CDR1 is SGHRS and CDR2 YFSETQ. Trimming stripped 0 bases from V and 4 bases from J, with 13 bases between. The CDR3, as DNA: TGCGCCAGCAGCTTGGGCCCGACCGTCGTAGAGACCCAGTACTTC. Its protein product is CASSLGPTVVETQYF. Full variable domain (rest looked up from reference TRBV5-1 and TRBJ2-5): KAGVTQTPRYLIKTRGQQVTLSCSPISGHRSVSWYQQTPGQGLQFLFEYFSETQRNKGNFPGRFSGRQFSNSRSEMNVSTLELGDSALYLCASSLGPTVVETQYFGPGTRLLVL.

V and J are TRBV9 and TRBJ2-5; 13 bases agree with TRBD2. The CDR3 totals 14 residues. J was trimmed by 5 bases and V by 3 bases; bases with no gene match: 1. From germline, CDR1 is SGDLS and CDR2 YYNGEE. CDR3 residues: CASSEGLAGETQYF. DNA of the CDR3: TGTGCCAGCAGCGAGGGACTAGCGGGGGAGACCCAGTACTTC. Drawing the rest from reference TRBV9 and TRBJ2-5, the complete variable domain is DSGVTQTPKHLITATGQRVTLRCSPRSGDLSVYWYQQSLDQGLQFLIQYYNGEERAKGNILERFSAQQFPDLHSELNLSSLELGDSALYFCASSEGLAGETQYFGPGTRLLVL.

The chain uses TRBV13 and TRBJ2-2, with 14 nucleotides matching TRBD2. Trimming removed 5 bases from V and 5 bases from J; junction bases left unmatched: 4. The CDR3 is 16 amino acids. Germline CDR1 PRHDT, CDR2 FYEKMQ (reference sequence). The CDR3 DNA follows: TGTGCCAGCAGCAAGGGACTAGCGGGAGAAACCGGGGAGCTGTTTTTT. It is translated as CASSKGLAGETGELFF.

This clone was seen a single time. The chain has TRBV6-6 and TRBJ2-3, with D possibly TRBD2 on 6 matching bases. The germline gives CDR1 MNHNY, CDR2 SVGAGI (reference sequence). The CDR3 has 14 amino acids. V lost 5 bases to trimming and J lost 0 bases, with 9 bases between them. CDR3 nucleotide sequence: TGTGCCAGCAGTCCCGGGACTAGCACAGATACGCAGTATTTT. Its protein product is CASSPGTSTDTQYF.

The chain's CDR3 is CASSRPLGPQHF. Written as DNA, the CDR3 is TGTGCCAGCTCGCGGCCTTTGGGGCCCCAGCATTTT. The chain recombines TRBV18 with TRBJ1-5; D call uncertain. The germline gives CDR1 KGHSH, CDR2 LQKENI. V gave up 6 bases and J gave up 9 bases, with 12 bases separating them. The CDR3 has 12 amino acids. Based on the CDR3 plus reference TRBV18 and TRBJ1-5, the full variable domain is NAGVMQNPRHLVRRRGQEARLRCSPMKGHSHVYWYRQLPEEGLKFMVYLQKENIIDESGMPKERFSAEFPKEGPSILRIQQVVRGDSAAYFCASSRPLGPQHFGDGTRLSIL.

This clone occurred once. V is TRBV11-3 and J is TRBJ1-5; D is undetermined. Germline-derived CDR1 and CDR2 are SGHNT and YENEEA. The CDR3 covers 13 residues. With 1 base removed from V and 4 bases from J, the gap between germline ends came to 5 bases. The CDR3 DNA sequence: TGTGCCAGCAGCTTAGGCCGGAATCAGCCCCAGCATTTT. Its protein is CASSLGRNQPQHF.

This clone turned up a few times. This chain connects TRBV9 to TRBJ1-1, with D unclear. The CDR3 has 13 amino acids. V dropped 4 bases and J dropped 11 bases, with 18 bases sitting between them. Germline-derived CDR1 and CDR2 are SGDLS and YYNGEE. The CDR3 protein is CASSRDILSPAFF. CDR3 coding DNA: TGTGCCAGCAGCCGTGACATATTGTCTCCTGCTTTCTTT.

The chain links TRBV4-1 to TRBJ1-1, with no clear D. The germline V and J ends were trimmed by 0 bases and 11 bases, with 13 bases remaining between them. The CDR3 is 13 residues long. CDR1 is MGHRA, CDR2 YSYEKL, per germline. The CDR3 nucleotides read TGCGCCAGCAGCCAAGAGGAGACAATGTCGGCTTTCTTT. Translating it yields CASSQEETMSAFF.

The chain has TRBV28 and TRBJ1-1; D possibly corresponds to TRBD1 (6 bases). Trimming left V 7 bases short and J 1 base short, with 10 bases between. The CDR3 sequence is 13 residues long. Germline V lookup: CDR1 MDHEN, CDR2 SYDVKM. CDR3 coding DNA: TGTGCCAGCACCCCGGGACAGAACACTGAAGCTTTCTTT. This codes for CASTPGQNTEAFF.

The V and J genes are TRBV6-5 and TRBJ1-2, with 8 bases fitting TRBD1. CDR1 is MNHEY and CDR2 is SVGAGI in the germline V gene. This CDR3 comprises 12 residues. Trimming cost V 7 bases and J 7 bases; bases outside gene matches: 5. The CDR3 nucleotides read TGTGCCAGCACCACAGGGGGTCTTGGCTACACCTTC. Translation gives CASTTGGLGYTF.

The chain carries TRBV19 and TRBJ1-5; no clear D gene. Trimming took 3 bases from V and 7 from J, leaving 16 bases between them. The CDR3 is 15 residues long. From germline, CDR1 is LNHDA and CDR2 SQIVND (reference sequence). CDR3 loop: CASSMALMLSQPQHF. CDR3 sequence (DNA): TGTGCCAGTAGTATGGCCCTGATGTTATCCCAGCCCCAGCATTTT.

This clone was seen once. Within the sample, other DNA sequences also encode this same CDR3. The chain combines TRBV11-2 with TRBJ2-2, with TRBD2 matching over 10 bases. Germline V gives CDR1 SGHAT, CDR2 FQNNGV. With 5 bases clipped from V and 4 bases from J, the junction kept 4 bases outside the gene matches. This CDR3 contains 15 residues. CDR3 residues: CASSLRTSGTGELFF. The CDR3 bases are TGTGCCAGCAGCCTGCGGACTAGCGGCACCGGGGAGCTGTTTTTT.

The chain couples TRBV28 to TRBJ2-3; TRBD2 agrees at 13 bases. V lost 8 bases, J lost 2 bases, and 4 bases stayed unmatched. The germline CDR1 and CDR2 sequences are MDHEN and SYDVKM. The CDR3 spans 15 residues. The CDR3 DNA sequence: TGTGCCAGCCGGGGACTAGCGGGGAACACAGATACGCAGTATTTT. As protein: CASRGLAGNTDTQYF.

V is TRBV6-6 and J is TRBJ2-2, with D possibly being TRBD2 (6 bases). The CDR3 has 14 residues. CDR1 and CDR2 from the germline V gene are MNHNY and SVGAGI (reference sequence). Deletions cut 6 bases from V and 9 bases from J, with 17 bases between. CDR3 bases: TGTGCCAGCAGGGGACTGCTAAACCGTTGGGAGCTGTTTTTT. It is translated as CASRGLLNRWELFF.

V usage is TRBV30 and J usage is TRBJ2-7; unclear D gene. V lost 1 base and J 5 bases, leaving 12 bases between the germline ends. In germline, CDR1 is GTSNPN, CDR2 SVGIG (reference sequence). The CDR3 spans 13 residues. CDR3 DNA: TGTGCCTGGAGTGGTCTAGGCCAAGACGAGCAGTACTTC. It is translated as CAWSGLGQDEQYF.